The entry below gives a single TCR beta chain sequence along with its context. The target antigen is unknown. These data come from a study of early T cells in non-severe SARS-CoV-2 infection. Background on the study: The chains were unpaired, and the sequenced material was bulk RNA from unsorted whole blood.

The library protocol tagged individual cDNA molecules with unique molecular identifiers. TCRdb itself ran the 5' RACE reads through MiXCR, one entry per CDR3 protein. This table holds 60,000 or so distinct CDR3 sequences, roughly 9% found once. Overall study findings and caveats: There was a bias toward anti-spike CD8 responses in VDJdb matching, which missed private and CD4 specificities.

The TCR sequence derives from an adult who was a healthcare worker with PCR-confirmed SARS-CoV-2 infection or an uninfected control (not recorded which). Sequencing input: whole blood.

This CDR3 reads CASSPDTGIGKFF. CDR3 DNA: TGTGCCAGCAGCCCGGATACAGGGATTGGGAAATTCTTC. The chain employs TRBV5-4 and TRBJ2-1; a possible D gene is TRBD1 (6 bases). V lost 4 bases to trimming and J lost 16 bases, with 21 bases between them. Germline V CDR1 and CDR2: SGHNT, YYREEE (reference sequence). The CDR3 runs to 13 residues.